This TCR beta chain is drawn from a study of T-cell reconstitution after alpha-beta-depleted transplantation in children. Findings and caveats of the study: There were some patients whose high TCRbeta diversity at day 60 came from surviving recipient T cells and thymic progenitors. Diversity and T-cell counts at one year after transplant derived mostly from new T cells. Several hundred rapidly expanded clones from non-depleted graft cells reportedly supplied alpha-beta T cells about two months post-transplant.

This CDR3 contains 19 residues. The V gene's germline CDR1 is DFQATT and CDR2 SNEGSKA (reference sequence). V was pared by 0 bases and J by 1 base, with 10 bases of the junction left unmatched. For this clonotype: The antigen remains undetermined.

Preparation of the TCRbeta library involved a method that used unique molecular identifiers. MiXCR, applied by TCRdb to the PCR reads, yields one record per CDR3 protein. Here the sample spans hundreds of thousands of distinct CDR3 sequences, 10% to 15% being singletons. The clonotype was recovered from a girl aged 2 to 9 with congenital amegakaryocytic thrombocytopenia, due to receive a stem cell transplant. This specimen consisted of PBMCs, obtained before TCRalphabeta/CD19-depleted stem cell transplant. The chain combines TRBV20-1 with TRBJ2-1; 12 bases align to TRBD2. In DNA, the CDR3 is TGCAGTGCTAGAGATTCAGGGGTGCTAGCGGGAGGGTCCTACAATGAGCAGTTCTTC. Translated: CSARDSGVLAGGSYNEQFF.